What follows are 28 T cell receptor beta chains derived from one specimen sequenced in a study of PD-1 blockade in classical Hodgkin lymphoma. The sample's time point: cycle 4 day 1 (C4D1), after 6 weeks of nivolumab. Every patient relapsed after autologous stem cell transplantation, and brentuximab vedotin exposure varied. Purification of CD4+ T cells from thawed PBMCs was achieved by magnetic negative selection. Using immunoSEQ multiplex PCR, the repertoire was profiled, and TCRdb retains in-frame clones only, with some absent. This sample carries 25,000 to 30,000 clones, less than 85% of them seen once, and the ten largest clones take approximately 0.52%. Specimen: CD4+ T cells from blood, collected before the fourth cycle of nivolumab. Receptors were obtained from a human donor with classical Hodgkin lymphoma.

This clone was counted between two and nine times. This chain connects TRBV10-3 to TRBJ1-5; 8 bases line up with TRBD1. Germline V CDR1 and CDR2: ENHRY, SYGVKD. The CDR3 is made up of 14 amino acids. The V and J ends lost 3 bases and 7 bases, in that order; junction bases with no gene match: 5. CDR3 amino acids: CAISDRGRDQPQHF. The DNA of the CDR3 is TGTGCCATCAGTGACAGGGGGCGCGACCAGCCCCAGCATTTT.

The chain joins TRBV19 to TRBJ2-3, with 9 nucleotides matching TRBD1. The CDR3 sequence is 14 residues long. The junction had 3 bases not matched to a gene; V was cut back by 5 bases and J by 3 bases. Germline CDR1 reads LNHDA; CDR2 reads SQIVND (reference sequence). Here the CDR3 DNA reads TGTGCCAGTAGTGTGGGACAGGGTACAGATACGCAGTATTTT. Translated, it gives CASSVGQGTDTQYF.

J is TRBJ2-3 and V is TRBV2; D gene unclear. There are 13 residues in the CDR3. V dropped 11 bases and J dropped 8 bases, with 20 bases sitting between them. Germline V gives CDR1 SNHLY, CDR2 FYNNEI. Here the CDR3 reads CAYPTPRGVTQYF. CDR3 in DNA: TGTGCCTATCCGACCCCGCGTGGTGTTACGCAGTATTTT.

This clone showed up just once. The chain combines TRBV2 with TRBJ1-5; D possibly corresponds to TRBD1 (5 bases). The CDR3 length is 16 residues. Deletions cut 4 bases from V and 2 bases from J, with 15 bases between. CDR1 is SNHLY and CDR2 is FYNNEI in the germline V gene. This chain's CDR3 is CASSVRGREGNQPQHF. The CDR3 bases are TGTGCCAGCAGTGTCCGGGGCAGGGAAGGCAATCAGCCCCAGCATTTT.

V gene TRBV4-1 combines with J gene TRBJ1-3; D is unclear. CDR3 size: 11 residues. The germline V gene has CDR1 MGHRA and CDR2 YSYEKL. V lost 4 bases to trimming and J lost 4 bases, with 2 bases between them. The CDR3 sequence is CASSPGNTIYF. The CDR3 nucleotides are TGCGCCAGCAGCCCCGGAAACACCATATATTTT.

DNA for the CDR3: TGTGCCAGCAGCCCCGTTAGTTTAGCGGGGGGGCCCGGCGGGGAGCTGTTTTTT. This translates into CASSPVSLAGGPGGELFF. The chain links TRBV5-6 to TRBJ2-2, with 11 positions matching TRBD2. The junction had 15 bases not matched to a gene; V was cut back by 4 bases and J by 7 bases. The CDR3 is 18 amino acids. Germline V CDR1 and CDR2: SGHDT, YYEEEE.

The chain employs TRBV5-4 and TRBJ2-1; the D gene is possibly TRBD2 (5 bases). The V and J ends lost 1 base and 4 bases respectively, with 18 bases between them. The CDR3 extends over 17 amino acids. CDR1 is SGHNT and CDR2 is YYREEE in the germline V gene (reference sequence). CDR3 nucleotide sequence: TGTGCCAGCAGCTTGACCTTGACGGGGAAAGGGTACAATGAGCAGTTCTTC. Amino acid sequence: CASSLTLTGKGYNEQFF.

This clone appeared once. The chain recombines TRBV9 with TRBJ2-7; 7 bases are a match to TRBD2. CDR3 size: 15 residues. V was clipped by 0 bases and J by 2 bases; unmatched bases: 5. From germline, CDR1 is SGDLS and CDR2 YYNGEE. The DNA of the CDR3 is TGTGCCAGCAGCGTAGGGGGGACTACCGCCTACGAGCAGTACTTC. Translating it yields CASSVGGTTAYEQYF.

The chain joins TRBV5-4 to TRBJ2-3; D uncertain. From germline, CDR1 is SGHNT and CDR2 YYREEE (reference sequence). The CDR3 runs 13 residues. The V end was cut by 1 base, the J end by 5 bases, with 8 bases between. CDR3 in amino acids: CASSLPLGDTQYF. The CDR3 DNA sequence: TGTGCCAGCAGCTTGCCCCTTGGAGATACGCAGTATTTT.

The rearrangement links TRBV7-7 to TRBJ2-2; D gene unclear. Germline V lookup: CDR1 SSHAT, CDR2 FNYEAQ (reference sequence). The V end was cut by 5 bases, the J end by 1 base, with 8 bases between. The CDR3 extends over 14 amino acids. This chain's CDR3 is CASSRTENTGELFF. CDR3 sequence (DNA): TGTGCCAGCAGCCGAACGGAGAACACCGGGGAGCTGTTTTTT. Combining the CDR3 with reference TRBV7-7 and TRBJ2-2 gives the whole variable domain GAGVSQSPRYKVTKRGQDVTLRCDPISSHATLYWYQQALGQGPEFLTYFNYEAQPDKSGLPSDRFSAERPEGSISTLTIQRTEQRDSAMYRCASSRTENTGELFFGEGSRLTVL.

The chain carries TRBV10-3 and TRBJ2-3, with D tentatively TRBD1 or TRBD2 (5 bases each). Germline assignment: CDR1 ENHRY and CDR2 SYGVKD. The CDR3 length is 18 residues. Trimming shortened V by 2 bases and J by 2 bases, and 20 bases separated the two germline ends. The CDR3 here is CAISEAAGAIRATDTQYF. In nucleotides, the CDR3 is TGTGCCATCAGTGAGGCAGCCGGGGCCATAAGGGCCACAGATACGCAGTATTTT.

V and J are TRBV6-9 and TRBJ1-2; D gene ambiguous. V dropped 3 bases and J dropped 3 bases, with 8 bases sitting between them. The CDR3 consists of 13 residues. Germline values: CDR1 MNHGY, CDR2 SVAAGI. CDR3 loop: CASSYAGHYGYTF. CDR3 DNA sequence: TGTGCCAGCAGTTACGCCGGACACTATGGCTACACCTTC.

This clone was counted a single time. V and J are TRBV10-2 and TRBJ2-7, with 11 bases that match TRBD2. This CDR3 is 15 amino acids long. Germline loops: CDR1 WSHSY, CDR2 SAAADI. Unmatched junction bases numbered 3, after V lost 4 bases and J lost 1 base. The DNA for the CDR3 is TGCGCCAGCAGTGTTTCTAGCGGGAGGTCCTACGAGCAGTACTTC. Protein sequence: CASSVSSGRSYEQYF.

The chain combines TRBV19 with TRBJ2-2; maybe TRBD1 (6 bases). Germline V lookup: CDR1 LNHDA, CDR2 SQIVND (reference sequence). This CDR3 comprises 17 residues. V dropped 3 bases and J dropped 0 bases, with 14 bases sitting between them. CDR3 in DNA: TGTGCCAGTAGTATCCGCGTCACAGGGTCGAACACCGGGGAGCTGTTTTTT. Translating gives CASSIRVTGSNTGELFF.

This rearrangement joins TRBV11-2 to TRBJ2-1; 10 bases line up with TRBD2. The CDR3 consists of 16 residues. CDR1 is SGHAT and CDR2 is FQNNGV in the germline V gene. V lost 7 bases, J lost 9 bases, and 15 bases stayed unmatched. The CDR3 sequence: CASMLGLAGGGSEQFF. Here the CDR3 DNA reads TGTGCCAGCATGCTAGGATTAGCGGGAGGTGGGAGTGAGCAGTTCTTC.

The V and J genes are TRBV19 and TRBJ1-5, with TRBD1 matching over 9 bases. V trimming: 2 bases; J trimming: 4 bases; junction bases outside the gene matches: 9. This CDR3 comprises 17 residues. CDR1 and CDR2 from the germline V gene are LNHDA and SQIVND (reference sequence). As DNA, the CDR3 is TGTGCCAGTAGTATAAGGGGGACAGGGTCCCATAATCAGCCCCAGCATTTT. Its protein is CASSIRGTGSHNQPQHF.

The genes are TRBV5-4 and TRBJ2-7, with TRBD1 matching over 8 bases. The CDR3 spans 14 residues. Germline CDR1 is SGHNT and CDR2 is YYREEE (reference sequence). With V trimmed by 3 bases and J by 1 base, 3 bases remained unmatched. CDR3 amino acids: CASSSRDRSYEQYF. The CDR3 bases are TGTGCCAGCAGCTCGAGGGACAGGTCCTACGAGCAGTACTTC. Supplemented by reference TRBV5-4 and TRBJ2-7, the full variable domain reads ETGVTQSPTHLIKTRGQQVTLRCSSQSGHNTVSWYQQALGQGPQFIFQYYREEENGRGNFPPRFSGLQFPNYSSELNVNALELDDSALYLCASSSRDRSYEQYFGPGTRLTVT.

In nucleotides, the CDR3 is TGTGCCAGCAGTGACCAGCAGGGGGCTCTAACCGGGGAGCTGTTTTTT. This sequence encodes CASSDQQGALTGELFF. The chain couples TRBV6-1 to TRBJ2-2; 8 nucleotides match TRBD1. This CDR3 has 16 residues. Germline CDR1 and CDR2: MNHNS and SASEGT. V dropped 3 bases and J dropped 5; count of bases not matched to a gene: 8.

The rearrangement uses TRBV15 and TRBJ2-3, with 8 bases that match TRBD2. Germline V CDR1 and CDR2: LNHNV, YYDKDF (reference sequence). Trimming at V came to 3 bases and at J to 5 bases, leaving 10 bases not matched to a gene. The CDR3 is 16 residues long. The DNA of the CDR3 is TGTGCCACCAGCAGCCCCCCTTCGGGAGGGAAAGATACGCAGTATTTT. It is translated as CATSSPPSGGKDTQYF.

This chain uses TRBV7-9 with TRBJ2-3; possibly TRBD1 or TRBD2 for D (5 bases each). The CDR3 consists of 18 residues. Germline V gene sequence: CDR1 SEHNR, CDR2 FQNEAQ (reference sequence). V lost 0 bases and J lost 3, with 19 bases in between. The CDR3 here is CASSLAVGGTRTTDTQYF. The DNA for the CDR3 is TGTGCCAGCAGCTTAGCGGTTGGGGGAACTAGGACGACAGATACGCAGTATTTT.

The table lists this clone with a few counts. The rearrangement links TRBV5-1 to TRBJ1-3, with D maybe TRBD1 (6 bases). The V end lost 3 bases, the J end lost 4 bases, and 8 bases lay between the germline ends. The CDR3 runs 13 residues. The germline gives CDR1 SGHRS, CDR2 YFSETQ. The CDR3 region has the DNA TGCGCCAGCAGCTGGGGACACGGAAACACCATATATTTT. Translated, it gives CASSWGHGNTIYF.

The V call is TRBV2, the J call TRBJ1-1; possible D gene TRBD1, 6 bases. CDR1 SNHLY and CDR2 FYNNEI come from the germline V gene. V shed 11 bases and J shed 3 bases, with 16 bases lying between them. CDR3 length equals 13 residues. The CDR3 DNA follows: TGTGCCGACAGCCGGGACACCTACACTGAAGCTTTCTTT. Translating gives CADSRDTYTEAFF.

The chain joins TRBV11-2 to TRBJ2-7, with D possibly being TRBD1 (5 bases). This CDR3 spans 15 amino acids. CDR1 and CDR2 (germline): SGHAT, FQNNGV. Deletions cut 2 bases from V and 2 bases from J, with 13 bases between. The CDR3 here is CASSLRASGPYEQYF. CDR3 coding DNA: TGTGCCAGCAGCTTACGGGCGTCAGGGCCCTACGAGCAGTACTTC.

In DNA, the CDR3 is TGCAAGGGTAAGGGCGGGGGGCTGTTAGACTACGAGCAGTACTTC. As protein: CKGKGGGLLDYEQYF. This chain joins TRBV29-1 and TRBJ2-7, with 8 bases lining up with TRBD2. Germline CDR1 is SQVTM and CDR2 is ANQGSEA. This CDR3 contains 15 residues.

The V gene is TRBV27, the J gene TRBJ2-1, with D possibly called TRBD1 or TRBD2 (5 bases each). V lost 8 bases, J lost 0 bases, and 11 bases lay in between. This CDR3 comprises 14 residues. CDR1 is MNHEY, CDR2 SMNVEV, per germline (reference sequence). CDR3 bases: TGTGCCAGCCGGCCAGGGAGCTCCTACAATGAGCAGTTCTTC. Encoded protein: CASRPGSSYNEQFF.

The chain is built from TRBV5-1 and TRBJ2-7, with 8 bases identical to TRBD1. The CDR3 consists of 15 residues. Trimming cost V 1 base and J 2 bases; bases outside gene matches: 5. From germline, CDR1 is SGHRS and CDR2 YFSETQ. The CDR3, as DNA: TGCGCCAGCAGCTTGACCAGGACAGGGACCTACGAGCAGTACTTC. It translates to CASSLTRTGTYEQYF.

The V gene is TRBV6-1, the J gene TRBJ2-5; 11 bases are a match to TRBD2. The CDR3 runs 15 residues. Germline loops: CDR1 MNHNS, CDR2 SASEGT. The J segment lost 1 base and the V segment lost 6 bases, leaving 4 bases of the junction unmatched. This chain's CDR3 is CASSLLAGAQETQYF. The CDR3 DNA follows: TGTGCCAGCAGCTTACTAGCGGGGGCCCAAGAGACCCAGTACTTC.

The CDR3 bases are TGTGCCAGTAGTACATCCGACCGGGCGGGTGGCTACACCTTC. The encoded protein is CASSTSDRAGGYTF. The rearrangement joins TRBV19 to TRBJ1-2; D unclear. V lost 4 bases and J 7 bases, leaving 16 bases between the germline ends. The CDR3 runs 14 residues. Per germline, CDR1 LNHDA and CDR2 SQIVND (reference sequence).